This TCR beta chain stems from a study of CD8+ T cells in alopecia areata. This clone was picked up a small number of times. Peripheral blood samples and lesional scalp punch biopsies were obtained from alopecia areata patients. Isolated RNA was reverse transcribed into cDNA used as the sequencing template. The protocol was immunoSEQ multiplex PCR, while the TCRdb copy is restricted to in-frame clones and leaves out a portion. The data contain about 97,000 clones, 41% of them singletons. The sequenced sample was CD4+ T cells sorted from blood. The sequence came from a human donor with alopecia areata.

DNA for the CDR3: TGCAGCGTTAAAATGTTGCCGAATTCACCCCTCCACTTT. Translating gives CSVKMLPNSPLHF. This chain links TRBV29-1 with TRBJ1-6; no clear D. Trimming pared 5 bases from V and 7 bases from J, leaving 12 bases between. Germline-derived CDR1 and CDR2 are SQVTM and ANQGSEA. The CDR3 is 13 amino acids.